This T cell receptor beta chain was recorded in a study of T-cell reconstitution after alpha-beta-depleted transplantation in children. A library of TCRbeta sequences, prepared with unique molecular identifiers, was generated. One entry per CDR3 protein, called by TCRdb with MiXCR from the PCR reads. This table holds about 300,000 distinct CDR3 sequences, roughly a tenth found once. Germline assignment: CDR1 MDHEN and CDR2 SYDVKM. Unmatched junction bases numbered 4, after V lost 3 bases and J lost 1 base. The CDR3 totals 16 residues. This clonotype was seen a handful of times. This chain connects TRBV28 to TRBJ2-3, with 10 bases that match TRBD1. This TCR derives from a boy under two years old with acute myeloid leukemia, due to receive a stem cell transplant. The sequencing here drew on PBMCs, taken before TCRalphabeta/CD19-depleted stem cell transplant. CDR3: CASSFAGQGGTDTQYF. Written as DNA, the CDR3 is TGTGCCAGCAGTTTCGCTGGACAGGGGGGCACAGATACGCAGTATTTT.